This entry lists 5 T cell receptor beta chains sequenced from one sample in a study of cytomegalovirus exposure and HLA in healthy donors. The PCR used 60 Vbeta and 13 Jbeta primers. TCRdb's table, derived via immunoSEQ multiplex PCR, lists solely in-frame clones and lacks some. The sample comprises 150,000 to 170,000 clones, less than 80% of which are singletons, and 2.1% rests with the top ten. The sequencing input was PBMCs. All receptors derive from a man aged 25-40 years in good health and CMV-seronegative.

This rearrangement joins TRBV10-3 to TRBJ1-6; 7 nucleotides agree with TRBD1. The CDR3 consists of 14 residues. Losses at the gene ends were 6 bases for V and 6 bases for J; bases not matched to a gene: 5. The germline V gene encodes CDR1 ENHRY and CDR2 SYGVKD. The CDR3 coding sequence is TGTGCCATCAGCTCCGGGACAGCTAATTCACCCCTCCACTTT. Its protein product is CAISSGTANSPLHF.

The genes are TRBV5-1 and TRBJ2-7; 8 bases are shared with TRBD1. The junction had 2 bases not matched to a gene; V was cut back by 0 bases and J by 3 bases. CDR3 length: 14 residues. Germline V gene data show CDR1 as SGHRS and CDR2 as YFSETQ. The CDR3 DNA sequence: TGCGCCAGCAGCTTGGTGACAGGGGTCTACGAGCAGTACTTC. It specifies CASSLVTGVYEQYF.

Notes on this clone: The same CDR3 is also encoded by other DNA sequences in this sample. This chain uses TRBV5-1 with TRBJ2-5, with 9 bases fitting TRBD1. This CDR3 is built from 14 residues. V dropped 4 bases and J dropped 5; count of bases not matched to a gene: 6. The germline gives CDR1 SGHRS, CDR2 YFSETQ. The CDR3 here is CASSLTGGQETQYF. The CDR3 region has the DNA TGCGCCAGCAGCCTTACAGGGGGCCAGGAGACCCAGTACTTC.

The chain joins TRBV19 to TRBJ1-5; the match to TRBD1 covers 10 bases. V dropped 1 base and J dropped 6; count of bases not matched to a gene: 6. Germline V gives CDR1 LNHDA, CDR2 SQIVND (reference sequence). CDR3 length: 16 residues. This CDR3 reads CASSIVDRGQGQPQHF. Written as DNA, the CDR3 is TGTGCCAGTAGTATAGTTGACAGGGGGCAAGGTCAGCCCCAGCATTTT. Supplemented by reference TRBV19 and TRBJ1-5, the full variable domain reads DGGITQSPKYLFRKEGQNVTLSCEQNLNHDAMYWYRQDPGQGLRLIYYSQIVNDFQKGDIAEGYSVSREKKESFPLTVTSAQKNPTAFYLCASSIVDRGQGQPQHFGDGTRLSIL.

The V call is TRBV11-2, the J call TRBJ2-7; maybe TRBD1 (6 bases). The CDR3 consists of 15 residues. CDR1 is SGHAT, CDR2 FQNNGV, per germline. The V and J ends lost 1 base and 5 bases respectively, with 15 bases between them. The CDR3 reads CASSLGSSGDNEQYF. The CDR3 nucleotides are TGTGCCAGCAGCTTAGGGTCCTCAGGGGACAACGAGCAGTACTTC. The full variable domain, its missing parts supplied by reference TRBV11-2 and TRBJ2-7, is EAGVAQSPRYKIIEKRQSVAFWCNPISGHATLYWYQQILGQGPKLLIQFQNNGVVDDSQLPKDRFSAERLKGVDSTLKIQPAKLEDSAVYLCASSLGSSGDNEQYFGPGTRLTVT.